The 24 T cell receptor beta chains presented below share a single source sample, sequenced in a study of radiotherapy plus CTLA-4 blockade in lung cancer. The protocol was immunoSEQ multiplex PCR, while the TCRdb copy is restricted to in-frame clones and leaves out a portion. The sample includes approximately 82,000 clones, around 86% of them seen just once. Specimen: peripheral blood, collected from a patient treated with radiotherapy plus ipilimumab. The receptors stem from a human donor with non-small cell lung cancer that progressed on radiotherapy plus ipilimumab.

This rearrangement joins TRBV19 to TRBJ2-2; D call uncertain. The CDR3 is 14 residues long. Germline V gene lookup returns CDR1 LNHDA and CDR2 SQIVND (reference sequence). The germline V and J ends were trimmed by 10 bases and 3 bases, with 15 bases remaining between them. The CDR3 sequence is CATKLERYTGELFF. The CDR3 coding sequence is TGTGCCACCAAGCTCGAAAGATACACCGGGGAGCTGTTTTTT. The full variable domain, with the rest looked up from reference TRBV19 and TRBJ2-2, is DGGITQSPKYLFRKEGQNVTLSCEQNLNHDAMYWYRQDPGQGLRLIYYSQIVNDFQKGDIAEGYSVSREKKESFPLTVTSAQKNPTAFYLCATKLERYTGELFFGEGSRLTVL.

The rearrangement links TRBV2 to TRBJ2-7; D is possibly TRBD1 (6 bases). Trimming cost V 9 bases and J 3 bases, with 15 bases left between them. The CDR3 covers 13 residues. CDR1 is SNHLY and CDR2 is FYNNEI in the germline V gene. DNA for the CDR3: TGTGCCAGTAAGACAGGTTCCTTCTACGAGCAGTACTTC. This sequence encodes CASKTGSFYEQYF.

This chain uses TRBV9 with TRBJ1-3; D is unresolved. This CDR3 comprises 16 residues. The V end was cut by 0 bases, the J end by 0 bases, with 10 bases between. CDR1 is SGDLS, CDR2 YYNGEE, per germline. The DNA of the CDR3 is TGTGCCAGCAGCGTAGGCGTCGGGAGCTCTGGAAACACCATATATTTT. The encoded protein is CASSVGVGSSGNTIYF.

This chain connects TRBV6-6 to TRBJ2-7; TRBD2 is a possible D gene (5 bases). CDR1 is MNHNY, CDR2 SVGAGI, per germline (reference sequence). Between the trimmed V and J ends, which lost 9 bases and 5 bases, there was a span of 17 bases. This CDR3 region has 13 residues. The CDR3, as DNA: TGTGCCAGTAGTAGGGAGAGTAGGAACGAGCAGTACTTC. As protein: CASSRESRNEQYF.

The rearrangement links TRBV18 to TRBJ1-5; 10 positions match TRBD1. Germline V lookup: CDR1 KGHSH, CDR2 LQKENI. With 2 bases clipped from V and 2 bases from J, the junction kept 3 bases outside the gene matches. The CDR3 spans 16 residues. CDR3 sequence reads: CASSPGTGAGNQPQHF. Written as DNA, the CDR3 is TGTGCCAGCTCACCAGGGACAGGGGCCGGCAATCAGCCCCAGCATTTT.

This chain connects TRBV9 to TRBJ1-4, with TRBD1 identical over 9 bases. The germline V gene encodes CDR1 SGDLS and CDR2 YYNGEE. Losses at the gene ends were 4 bases for V and 3 bases for J; bases not matched to a gene: 7. The CDR3 runs 16 residues. The CDR3 coding sequence is TGTGCCAGCAGCCCGGGACAGGGCTTTGCTAATGAAAAACTGTTTTTT. Protein product: CASSPGQGFANEKLFF.

This chain links TRBV5-6 with TRBJ2-1; D gene unclear. Germline values: CDR1 SGHDT, CDR2 YYEEEE. There are 12 residues in the CDR3. Trimming removed 4 bases at V and 9 bases at J, with 11 bases between. The CDR3 DNA sequence: TGTGCCAGCAGCCCTTACGCCTCTGAGCAGTTCTTC. Encoded protein: CASSPYASEQFF.

This chain links TRBV7-2 with TRBJ2-3; no clear D gene. The CDR3 is made up of 11 amino acids. Trimming took off 5 bases at V and 7 bases at J, with 7 bases between the two ends. CDR1 and CDR2 from the germline V gene are SGHTA and FQGNSA. In DNA form, the CDR3 reads TGTGCCAGCAGCCAAGACAATACGCAGTATTTT. Amino acid sequence: CASSQDNTQYF.

The chain joins TRBV6-4 to TRBJ1-1, with D possibly matching TRBD1 (6 bases). This CDR3 comprises 13 residues. V dropped 6 bases and J dropped 3 bases, with 11 bases sitting between them. Per the germline V gene, CDR1 is MRHNA and CDR2 is SNTAGT. The CDR3 bases are TGTGCCAGCAGGCTACAGGGAGACACTGAAGCTTTCTTT. Its protein product is CASRLQGDTEAFF.

The V gene is TRBV5-6, the J gene TRBJ1-3; unclear D gene. The CDR3 totals 15 residues. The V and J ends lost 0 bases and 2 bases respectively, with 9 bases between them. The germline V gene has CDR1 SGHDT and CDR2 YYEEEE. CDR3 nucleotides: TGTGCCAGCAGCTTGGTGGCCGACCCTGGAAACACCATATATTTT. This codes for CASSLVADPGNTIYF.

In its sample, this clone was seen once. Here the CDR3 reads CASSLGTSSGEQYF. In DNA form, the CDR3 reads TGTGCCAGCAGCTTAGGGACTAGCTCTGGCGAGCAGTACTTC. V and J are TRBV7-2 and TRBJ2-7; 8 nucleotides line up with TRBD2. The trim removed 1 base at V and 6 bases at J, leaving 5 bases unmatched. The length of the CDR3 is 14 residues. CDR1 and CDR2 from the germline V gene are SGHTA and FQGNSA.

The rearrangement joins TRBV5-1 to TRBJ2-1; D is perhaps TRBD2 (6 bases). With 0 bases removed from V and 0 bases from J, the gap between germline ends came to 13 bases. The CDR3 sequence is 17 residues long. CDR1 is SGHRS, CDR2 YFSETQ, per germline. CDR3 in amino acids: CASSLAVRDFSYNEQFF. The CDR3, as DNA: TGCGCCAGCAGCTTGGCCGTTCGGGACTTCTCCTACAATGAGCAGTTCTTC.

This sequence joins TRBV7-6 and TRBJ1-2; TRBD1 agrees at 7 bases. This CDR3 has 13 residues. J gave up 5 bases and V 2 bases, and 2 bases lay outside the gene matches. Germline V lookup: CDR1 SGHVS, CDR2 FNYEAQ. DNA of the CDR3: TGTGCCAGCAGCTTAACAGGGGATTATGGCTACACCTTC. The encoded protein is CASSLTGDYGYTF.

The CDR3 region has the DNA TGTGCCAGCAGGGGACAGGGAGTGACTGAAGCTTTCTTT. Its translation is CASRGQGVTEAFF. The V and J genes are TRBV28 and TRBJ1-1; 9 bases agree with TRBD1. CDR1 is MDHEN and CDR2 is SYDVKM in the germline V gene. With V trimmed by 6 bases and J by 5 bases, 4 bases remained unmatched. CDR3 length: 13 residues.

The chain recombines TRBV11-3 with TRBJ1-1; tentatively, D is TRBD1 (6 bases). V was pared by 2 bases and J by 11 bases, with 21 bases between. Germline V gene sequence: CDR1 SGHNT, CDR2 YENEEA. The CDR3 spans 15 residues. The CDR3 DNA follows: TGTGCCAGCAGCTTACTGGCCGTGGGGGCACCGAAGGCTTTCTTT. Its translation is CASSLLAVGAPKAFF.

This clone was counted between two and nine times. This sequence joins TRBV14 and TRBJ2-3; tentative D call: TRBD1 (6 bases). Germline CDR1 is SGHDN and CDR2 is FVKESK. V gave up 2 bases and J gave up 1 base, with 10 bases separating them. The CDR3 runs 15 residues. The chain's CDR3 is CASSQNRAGTDTQYF. CDR3 in DNA: TGTGCCAGCAGCCAAAACAGGGCCGGCACAGATACGCAGTATTTT.

The chain uses TRBV5-8 and TRBJ2-2; no clear D gene. The CDR3 loop spans 16 amino acids. CDR1 is SGHTS and CDR2 is YDEGEE in the germline V gene. V lost 3 bases, J lost 0 bases, and 12 bases lay in between. The CDR3 is CASSWAGNANTGELFF. In DNA form, the CDR3 reads TGTGCCAGCAGCTGGGCAGGAAACGCGAACACCGGGGAGCTGTTTTTT.

This chain uses TRBV7-6 with TRBJ2-1, with 16 bases that match TRBD2. The V gene's germline CDR1 is SGHVS and CDR2 FNYEAQ. The CDR3 sequence is 18 residues long. With 0 bases clipped from V and 10 bases from J, the junction kept 9 bases outside the gene matches. CDR3 nucleotide sequence: TGTGCCAGCAGCTTAGCGGGACTAGCGGGAGGGCCACACCTGGAGCAGTTCTTC. Protein sequence: CASSLAGLAGGPHLEQFF.

The chain carries TRBV6-1 and TRBJ1-1; no definite D call. Between the trimmed V and J ends, which lost 3 bases and 1 base, there was a span of 6 bases. CDR1 and CDR2 (germline): MNHNS, SASEGT. CDR3 length: 13 residues. Here the CDR3 reads CASSEVRNTEAFF. Written as DNA, the CDR3 is TGTGCCAGCAGTGAGGTCCGGAACACTGAAGCTTTCTTT.

The rearrangement uses TRBV29-1 and TRBJ2-7; D may correspond to TRBD1 or TRBD2 (5 bases each). The CDR3 spans 12 residues. Germline V gene data show CDR1 as SQVTM and CDR2 as ANQGSEA. With 0 bases removed from V and 7 bases from J, the gap between germline ends came to 10 bases. CDR3 sequence (DNA): TGCAGCGTTGAAGATCCATGGGGGGAGCAGTACTTC. Translating gives CSVEDPWGEQYF.

The genes are TRBV6-5 and TRBJ1-2; D unresolved. In germline, CDR1 is MNHEY, CDR2 SVGAGI. Trimming removed 0 bases from V and 2 bases from J, with 10 bases in between. This CDR3 contains 15 residues. Here the CDR3 reads CASSYSIAENYGYTF. CDR3 in DNA: TGTGCCAGCAGTTACTCGATAGCCGAGAACTATGGCTACACCTTC.

The chain couples TRBV2 to TRBJ2-7; 7 bases agree with TRBD2. V was clipped by 4 bases and J by 2 bases; unmatched bases: 2. The CDR3 has 13 residues. CDR1 is SNHLY, CDR2 FYNNEI, per germline. CDR3: CASSVAGAYEQYF. The CDR3 region has the DNA TGTGCCAGCAGTGTAGCGGGTGCCTACGAGCAGTACTTC.

This sequence joins TRBV19 and TRBJ2-1; 8 bases are shared with TRBD2. The J segment lost 1 base and the V segment lost 8 bases, leaving 13 bases of the junction unmatched. Germline V gives CDR1 LNHDA, CDR2 SQIVND (reference sequence). The CDR3 covers 17 residues. Here the CDR3 DNA reads TGTGCCAGTGGTAGTAAAGCGGGAGCATTTTCCTACAATGAGCAGTTCTTC. Translation gives CASGSKAGAFSYNEQFF. The full variable domain, completed using reference TRBV19 and TRBJ2-1, is DGGITQSPKYLFRKEGQNVTLSCEQNLNHDAMYWYRQDPGQGLRLIYYSQIVNDFQKGDIAEGYSVSREKKESFPLTVTSAQKNPTAFYLCASGSKAGAFSYNEQFFGPGTRLTVL.

This chain connects TRBV15 to TRBJ2-6, with 9 positions matching TRBD1. J was trimmed by 3 bases and V by 1 base; bases with no gene match: 7. The germline CDR1 and CDR2 sequences are LNHNV and YYDKDF (reference sequence). The CDR3 contains 18 residues. Here the CDR3 DNA reads TGTGCCACCAGCAGAGCCGGGACAGGGACTGGTGGGGCCAACGTCCTGACTTTC. As protein: CATSRAGTGTGGANVLTF.